This is a list of T cell receptor beta chains from one sample in a study of OX40 agonist ivuxolimab in advanced cancers. Some clones are missing from TCRdb's copy, which holds only in-frame ones; the method was immunoSEQ multiplex PCR. The sample lists 95,000 to 100,000 clones, under 90% seen once, with less than 6% in the top ten. This material consisted of CD4+ or CD8+ T cells sorted from blood, taken in a trial of the OX40 agonist ivuxolimab. These receptor sequences come from an adult with an advanced solid tumor such as melanoma, head and neck, liver or kidney cancer. Both conserved end residues are part of each CDR3. A D gene is named only where the DNA matches it firmly. Size is omitted from some rows. Given values are once, few, many or a class for expanded clones.

j_call v_call d_call clone_size cdr3_aa cdr3_nt
TRBJ2-3 TRBV19 TRBD2 NA CASSIDGGADTQYF TGTGCCAGTAGTATCGATGGGGGGGCAGATACGCAGTATTTT
TRBJ1-1 TRBV6-5 TRBD1 NA CASSPSDRVSEAFF TGTGCCAGCAGCCCCTCCGACAGGGTCTCTGAAGCTTTCTTT
TRBJ2-6 TRBV7-9 TRBD2 NA CASSNKPGLALSGANVLTF TGTGCCAGCAGCAACAAGCCGGGACTAGCTCTGTCTGGGGCCAACGTCCTGACTTTC
TRBJ1-1 TRBV5-4 NA few CASSLAGSHTEAFF TGTGCCAGCAGCTTGGCCGGGAGCCACACTGAAGCTTTCTTT
TRBJ1-2 TRBV29-1 NA NA CSVEDLPFGGYTF TGCAGCGTTGAAGATCTGCCGTTTGGTGGCTACACCTTC
TRBJ1-5 TRBV2 NA many CASSEGAGTVARPQHF TGTGCCAGCAGTGAAGGGGCGGGAACAGTCGCCCGGCCCCAGCATTTT
TRBJ2-7 TRBV10-3 TRBD1 NA CAISDLPRTGGPSEQYF TGTGCCATCAGTGACCTCCCGCGGACAGGGGGTCCTTCCGAGCAGTACTTC
TRBJ1-1 TRBV7-2 NA NA CASLVPGVNTEAFF TGTGCCAGCTTAGTCCCAGGGGTGAACACTGAAGCTTTCTTT
TRBJ1-2 TRBV5-2 NA once CASKVSREYETYGYTF TGTGCCAGCAAAGTTTCTAGAGAGTACGAGACCTATGGCTACACCTTC
TRBJ1-2 TRBV6-5 TRBD1 NA CASSYSTGRYGYTF TGTGCCAGCAGTTACTCGACAGGGAGGTATGGCTACACCTTC